This T cell receptor beta chain was documented in a study of Graves' ophthalmopathy and Graves' hyperthyroidism. Study-wide results and caveats: The model forecast ophthalmopathy progression, reaching roughly 71% sensitivity and approximately 72% specificity.

Amplification targeted the TCR beta CDR3 regions, with RNA transcripts as the source material. First-round RT-PCR with HTBI primers preceded a second-round multiplex PCR. TCRdb re-called the multiplex PCR reads through MiXCR, storing one row per CDR3 protein. The table shows some 48,000 distinct CDR3 sequences, with over 45% occurring only once. The V gene lost 2 bases and the J gene lost 1 base, with 29 bases spanning the gap. The germline gives CDR1 WNHNN, CDR2 SYGVQD (reference sequence). The CDR3 runs 21 residues. Notes on this clonotype: The antigen is unknown.

The source material was peripheral blood. This TCR was recovered from an adult man with Graves' ophthalmopathy. The rearrangement links TRBV10-1 to TRBJ1-1; D ambiguous. In nucleotides, the CDR3 is TGCGCCAGCAGTGAGATTGTTTCGGTTGGCAGTGCGGTCCATTCGAACACTGAAGCTTTCTTT. Protein: CASSEIVSVGSAVHSNTEAFF.